The rows below give T cell receptor beta chains drawn from one sample of a study of cytomegalovirus exposure and HLA in healthy donors. Assay: immunoSEQ multiplex PCR; the TCRdb copy retains only in-frame clones and omits some. The sample lists 150,000 to 200,000 clones; 80% were seen once. Sequenced: PBMCs. The receptors derive from a woman aged 25 to 39 in good health and CMV-seronegative. The conserved cysteine and the conserved F or W are not part of the CDR3 here.

j_call: TRBJ1-1
v_call: TRBV19
cdr3_aa: ASSTRQGMNTEAF

j_call: TRBJ1-1
v_call: TRBV4-2
cdr3_aa: ASSQEDRGQEAF

j_call: TRBJ1-3
v_call: TRBV19
cdr3_aa: ASSNWLAGGNTIY

j_call: TRBJ1-5
v_call: TRBV6-6
cdr3_aa: ASSPIGGLGNQPQH

j_call: TRBJ2-7
v_call: TRBV19
cdr3_aa: ASGILAGTGGGEQY

j_call: TRBJ2-1
v_call: TRBV9
cdr3_aa: ASSVALGLVYEQF

j_call: TRBJ2-1
v_call: TRBV5-1
cdr3_aa: ASSLAGASGSQIEQF

j_call: TRBJ1-2
v_call: TRBV6-5
cdr3_aa: ASSYWRGLNYGYT

j_call: TRBJ1-1
v_call: TRBV6-8
cdr3_aa: GLTPGGTEAF

j_call: TRBJ1-6
v_call: TRBV9
cdr3_aa: ASSVDRNHNSPLH

j_call: TRBJ2-7
v_call: TRBV28
cdr3_aa: ASSLRDRGYEQY

j_call: TRBJ2-3
v_call: TRBV5-6
cdr3_aa: ASSVYGLRTGGQDTQY

j_call: TRBJ2-3
v_call: TRBV7-2
cdr3_aa: ASSLMGGGTDTQY

j_call: TRBJ1-2
v_call: TRBV5-1
cdr3_aa: ASSLAVGEVGYGYT

j_call: TRBJ2-4
v_call: TRBV14
cdr3_aa: ASSQDMGGTIQY

j_call: TRBJ2-7
v_call: TRBV18
cdr3_aa: ASSPRELRGYEQY

j_call: TRBJ1-1
v_call: TRBV5-1
cdr3_aa: ASTDRDRDAF

j_call: TRBJ2-3
v_call: TRBV25-1
cdr3_aa: ASSEDSPKPYTDTQY

j_call: TRBJ2-3
v_call: TRBV27
cdr3_aa: ASTRVGGWGTDTQY

j_call: TRBJ1-1
v_call: TRBV11-3
cdr3_aa: ASSLGTGTEANTEAF

j_call: TRBJ2-1
v_call: TRBV5-1
cdr3_aa: ASSHPRSGMDNEQF

j_call: TRBJ1-5
v_call: TRBV2
cdr3_aa: ASSPGRPVNQPQH

j_call: TRBJ1-1
v_call: TRBV21-1
cdr3_aa: ASSNRVIDTEAF

j_call: TRBJ2-5
v_call: TRBV7-9
cdr3_aa: ASSLSGLAAQETQY

j_call: TRBJ1-1
v_call: TRBV6-1
cdr3_aa: ASSGQPNTEAF

j_call: TRBJ2-7
v_call: TRBV19
cdr3_aa: ASSIGAGSYEQY

j_call: TRBJ2-4
v_call: TRBV7-2
cdr3_aa: ASSLEWDRGLIQY

j_call: TRBJ2-6
v_call: TRBV4-1
cdr3_aa: ASSQDGVSGANVLT

j_call: TRBJ1-2
v_call: TRBV27
cdr3_aa: ASSLSRPTGVVGYT

j_call: TRBJ2-7
v_call: TRBV7-3
cdr3_aa: ASSLDRYSYEQY

j_call: TRBJ2-2
v_call: TRBV5-1
cdr3_aa: ASSVKAGNTGELF

j_call: TRBJ1-1
v_call: TRBV7-3
cdr3_aa: ASSLEARTEAF

j_call: TRBJ1-1
v_call: TRBV4-2
cdr3_aa: ACSPMSGTEAF

j_call: TRBJ1-2
v_call: TRBV11-2
cdr3_aa: ASSLGPGLFNYGYT

j_call: TRBJ2-1
v_call: TRBV5-1
cdr3_aa: ASSPLTSGGASSSTEQF

j_call: TRBJ2-5
v_call: TRBV29-1
cdr3_aa: SVEDTGMGTQY

j_call: TRBJ1-2
v_call: TRBV7-2
cdr3_aa: ASSKDRGGYT

j_call: TRBJ2-3
v_call: TRBV5-4
cdr3_aa: ASSPRDRLTDTQY